Included here is one TCR beta chain sequence, with context. This specimen comes from a study of blood T cell repertoires in COVID-19. The overall study: Samples came from the United States, Italy and Spain, spanning acute and convalescent COVID-19. Sources were T cells, B-cell-depleted T cells, or PBMCs; the material itself was cDNA or gDNA.

The CDR3 runs to 15 residues. J lost 0 bases, V lost 5 bases, and 5 bases had no gene match. Germline loops: CDR1 MRHNA, CDR2 SNTAGT. In the authors' methods: Estimates of nucleated cell counts were drawn from the amplification of reference gene primers. TCRdb keeps only in-frame clones here, not all; method: immunoSEQ multiplex PCR. That table is the source of V, J and clone size, and D and trimming were worked out from the DNA. The sample lists roughly 130,000 clones, about 79% occurring once. This rearrangement joins TRBV6-4 to TRBJ1-2, with TRBD1 identical over 8 bases. This TCR was recovered from a woman between 45 and 65 years old with acute or convalescent COVID-19. The sample consisted of peripheral blood. The CDR3 loop reads CASSPTGAANYGYTF. CDR3 DNA sequence: TGTGCCAGCAGTCCGACAGGGGCAGCTAACTATGGCTACACCTTC.